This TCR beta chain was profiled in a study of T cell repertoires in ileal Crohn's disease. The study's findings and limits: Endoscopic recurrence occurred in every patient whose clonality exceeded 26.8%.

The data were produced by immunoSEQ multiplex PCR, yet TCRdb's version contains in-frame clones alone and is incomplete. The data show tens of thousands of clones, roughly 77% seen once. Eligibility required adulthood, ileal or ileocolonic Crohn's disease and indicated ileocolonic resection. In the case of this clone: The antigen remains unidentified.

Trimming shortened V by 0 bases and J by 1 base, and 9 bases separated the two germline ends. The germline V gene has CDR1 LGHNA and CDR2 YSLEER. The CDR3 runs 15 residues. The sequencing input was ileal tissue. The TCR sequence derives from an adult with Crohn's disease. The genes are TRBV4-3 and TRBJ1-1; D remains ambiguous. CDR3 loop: CASSQDWAGNTEAFF. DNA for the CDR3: TGCGCCAGCAGCCAAGATTGGGCCGGGAACACTGAAGCTTTCTTT.